A single sample gave rise to the 18 T cell receptor beta chains below, sequenced in a study of control samples from healthy donors and cancer patients. Repertoires were generated with immunoSEQ multiplex PCR, while TCRdb's copy carries only in-frame clones and drops some. The table records 150,000 to 200,000 clones, about 92% of them present only once. The sample consisted of blood. Receptors originate from a young man in good health.

V gene TRBV10-2 combines with J gene TRBJ1-5, with D perhaps TRBD1 (5 bases). This CDR3 contains 16 residues. Germline lookup yields CDR1 WSHSY and CDR2 SAAADI. V lost 2 bases, J lost 7 bases, and 18 bases lay in between. CDR3 in amino acids: CASSEKGTDLYQPQHF. Written as DNA, the CDR3 is TGCGCCAGCAGTGAGAAGGGGACGGACCTATACCAGCCCCAGCATTTT.

The J gene is TRBJ1-1, the V gene TRBV10-1, with 9 bases lining up with TRBD1. Unmatched junction bases numbered 18, after V lost 3 bases and J lost 10 bases. Germline assignment: CDR1 WNHNN and CDR2 SYGVQD (reference sequence). The length of the CDR3 is 17 residues. The CDR3 region is CASSDTGTGYSRRGAFF. CDR3 sequence (DNA): TGCGCCAGCAGTGATACCGGGACAGGGTATTCCCGTCGGGGAGCTTTCTTT.

This clone was counted between two and nine times. The chain employs TRBV5-8 and TRBJ2-7; TRBD1 matches at 9 bases. Germline assignment: CDR1 SGHTS and CDR2 YDEGEE. The CDR3 contains 14 residues. The V gene end was trimmed by 0 bases and the J gene end by 3 bases; junction bases not matched to a gene: 1. The CDR3 here is CASSLVTGGYEQYF. The CDR3 nucleotides read TGTGCCAGCAGCTTGGTGACAGGGGGCTACGAGCAGTACTTC.

V usage is TRBV27 and J usage is TRBJ2-7; D uncertain. The V gene lost 4 bases and the J gene lost 2 bases, with 15 bases spanning the gap. Germline assignment: CDR1 MNHEY and CDR2 SMNVEV (reference sequence). There are 15 residues in the CDR3. CDR3 sequence: CASSSLKTPPYEQYF. The CDR3 DNA follows: TGTGCCAGCAGTTCCCTGAAGACCCCTCCCTACGAGCAGTACTTC.

The chain uses TRBV29-1 and TRBJ1-1; D is possibly TRBD1 (6 bases). V shed 7 bases and J shed 3 bases, with 12 bases lying between them. The CDR3 is made up of 12 amino acids. From germline, CDR1 is SQVTM and CDR2 ANQGSEA. The chain's CDR3 is CSAGGGHTEAFF. The CDR3, as DNA: TGCAGCGCTGGGGGGGGCCACACTGAAGCTTTCTTT.

The chain recombines TRBV6-2 or TRBV6-3 with TRBJ2-1; 9 nucleotides agree with TRBD1. The germline gives CDR1 MNHEY, CDR2 SVGEGT. The length of the CDR3 is 16 residues. The V segment lost 1 base and the J segment 6 bases; nucleotides outside the gene matches: 7. The CDR3 DNA reads TGTGCCAGCAGTTACTTGGGACAGGGTAATGTCAATGAGCAGTTCTTC. Amino acids: CASSYLGQGNVNEQFF.

V and J are TRBV19 and TRBJ1-2, with D possibly matching TRBD1 (5 bases). CDR1 and CDR2 from the germline V gene are LNHDA and SQIVND (reference sequence). The CDR3 is made up of 14 amino acids. Trimming took off 4 bases at V and 2 bases at J, with 11 bases between the two ends. CDR3 in DNA: TGTGCCAGTAGTACCAGACAGAACAACTATGGCTACACCTTC. Amino acids: CASSTRQNNYGYTF.

The chain uses TRBV2 and TRBJ1-4, with TRBD1 as a possible D gene (6 bases). The CDR3 contains 15 residues. Germline V gene sequence: CDR1 SNHLY, CDR2 FYNNEI. V lost 8 bases to trimming and J lost 0 bases, with 13 bases between them. As DNA, the CDR3 is TGTGCCAGCGCCAAGGGGGACTCAACTAATGAAAAACTGTTTTTT. Protein sequence: CASAKGDSTNEKLFF.

As DNA, the CDR3 is TGTGCCAGCAGTTCCCCGACCACGGACAGGGGGAGAGAGCAGTACTTC. As protein: CASSSPTTDRGREQYF. This rearrangement joins TRBV2 to TRBJ2-7; 10 bases fit TRBD1. The CDR3 length is 16 residues. J was trimmed by 7 bases and V by 5 bases; bases with no gene match: 14. The germline V gene encodes CDR1 SNHLY and CDR2 FYNNEI.

The V call is TRBV9, the J call TRBJ2-2; unclear D gene. The germline V gene has CDR1 SGDLS and CDR2 YYNGEE. The CDR3 is made up of 15 amino acids. V was pared by 0 bases and J by 7 bases, with 13 bases between. CDR3 loop: CASSVEPIKHGELFF. The CDR3 region has the DNA TGTGCCAGCAGCGTAGAACCAATAAAACACGGGGAGCTGTTTTTT. Combining the CDR3 with reference TRBV9 and TRBJ2-2 gives the whole variable domain DSGVTQTPKHLITATGQRVTLRCSPRSGDLSVYWYQQSLDQGLQFLIQYYNGEERAKGNILERFSAQQFPDLHSELNLSSLELGDSALYFCASSVEPIKHGELFFGEGSRLTVL.

The gene calls are TRBV3-1 (or the pseudogene TRBV3-2) and TRBJ1-1; possible D gene TRBD1, 6 bases. Trimming shortened V by 0 bases and J by 0 bases, and 8 bases separated the two germline ends. The germline V gene has CDR1 LGHDT and CDR2 YNNKEL (reference sequence). The length of the CDR3 is 15 residues. CDR3 amino acids: CASSQDPGVNTEAFF. CDR3 in DNA: TGTGCCAGCAGCCAAGATCCAGGGGTGAACACTGAAGCTTTCTTT.

This rearrangement joins TRBV6-5 to TRBJ2-7, with D unclear. Germline V gives CDR1 MNHEY, CDR2 SVGAGI. The V end lost 6 bases, the J end lost 3 bases, and 12 bases lay between the germline ends. CDR3 length equals 13 residues. CDR3: CASRDLTGYEQYF. In DNA, the CDR3 is TGTGCCAGCAGGGATTTGACTGGCTACGAGCAGTACTTC.

The chain has TRBV11-2 and TRBJ1-2, with 11 bases fitting TRBD1. V shed 2 bases, J shed 6 bases, and the junction held 8 bases outside the gene matches. Germline-derived CDR1 and CDR2 are SGHAT and FQNNGV. The CDR3 runs to 16 residues. The CDR3 region is CASSLSGTGGLHGYTF. The CDR3 DNA sequence: TGTGCCAGCAGCTTATCCGGGACAGGGGGGTTGCATGGCTACACCTTC. The full variable domain, with the rest looked up from reference TRBV11-2 and TRBJ1-2, is EAGVAQSPRYKIIEKRQSVAFWCNPISGHATLYWYQQILGQGPKLLIQFQNNGVVDDSQLPKDRFSAERLKGVDSTLKIQPAKLEDSAVYLCASSLSGTGGLHGYTFGSGTRLTVV.

The chain joins TRBV3-1 (or the pseudogene TRBV3-2) to TRBJ2-3, with D uncertain. V was clipped by 0 bases and J by 0 bases, with 10 bases between them. The CDR3 length is 16 residues. Germline values: CDR1 LGHDT, CDR2 YNNKEL (reference sequence). The CDR3 sequence: CASSQDKRASTDTQYF. The CDR3 DNA is TGTGCCAGCAGCCAAGATAAAAGAGCGAGCACAGATACGCAGTATTTT.

The rearrangement links TRBV6-5 to TRBJ1-1; D gene ambiguous. In germline, CDR1 is MNHEY, CDR2 SVGAGI. This CDR3 is 13 amino acids long. V lost 7 bases and J 1 base, leaving 10 bases between the germline ends. The CDR3 DNA reads TGTGCCAGCAACCCCTCTCAGAACACTGAAGCTTTCTTT. It is translated as CASNPSQNTEAFF.

The CDR3 DNA sequence: TGTGCCAGCAGTTTACAAGGCGGATTCACAGATACGCAGTATTTT. It specifies CASSLQGGFTDTQYF. V usage is TRBV27 and J usage is TRBJ2-3; D gene ambiguous. Trimming removed 2 bases at V and 2 bases at J, with 11 bases between. Germline CDR1 MNHEY, CDR2 SMNVEV (reference sequence). The CDR3 contains 15 residues.

This sequence joins TRBV6-5 and TRBJ1-5; 9 bases are shared with TRBD1. Looked up from germline, CDR1 is MNHEY and CDR2 is SVGAGI. This CDR3 is built from 13 residues. Trimming removed 8 bases from V and 4 bases from J; junction bases left unmatched: 3. The CDR3: CASRDRENQPQHF. The CDR3 region has the DNA TGTGCCAGCCGGGACAGGGAAAATCAGCCCCAGCATTTT.

V gene TRBV11-2 combines with J gene TRBJ1-4; D is undetermined. This CDR3 comprises 14 residues. Germline lookup yields CDR1 SGHAT and CDR2 FQNNGV. The V end was cut by 2 bases, the J end by 3 bases, with 7 bases between. The CDR3 loop reads CASSLYGSNEKLFF. The CDR3 coding sequence is TGTGCCAGCAGCTTATACGGGTCTAATGAAAAACTGTTTTTT.